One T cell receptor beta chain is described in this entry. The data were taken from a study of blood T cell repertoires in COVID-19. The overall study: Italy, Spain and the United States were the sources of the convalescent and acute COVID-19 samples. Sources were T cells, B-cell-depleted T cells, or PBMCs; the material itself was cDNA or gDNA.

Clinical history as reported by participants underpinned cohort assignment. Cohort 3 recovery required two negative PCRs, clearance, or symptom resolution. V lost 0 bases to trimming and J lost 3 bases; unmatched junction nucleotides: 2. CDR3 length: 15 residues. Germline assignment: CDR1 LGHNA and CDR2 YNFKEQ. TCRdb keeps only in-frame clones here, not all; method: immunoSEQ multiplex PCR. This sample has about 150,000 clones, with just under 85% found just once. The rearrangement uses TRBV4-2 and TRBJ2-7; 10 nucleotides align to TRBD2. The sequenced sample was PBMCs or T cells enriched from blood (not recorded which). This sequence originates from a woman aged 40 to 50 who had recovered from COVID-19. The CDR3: CASSQEGTSVYEQYF. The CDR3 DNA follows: TGTGCCAGCAGCCAAGAGGGGACTAGCGTCTACGAGCAGTACTTC.